This T cell receptor beta chain was captured by sequencing in a study of response to subunit inactivated influenza vaccine. Study-level points and caveats: New T cells are recruited in small numbers by each seasonal influenza vaccination, according to the authors' suggestion.

TCRdb recomputed calls from the RT-PCR reads with MiXCR, one row per CDR3 protein. The sample carries just over 300,000 distinct CDR3 sequences, roughly a fifth recorded once. The CDR3 is made up of 15 amino acids. The V and J ends lost 6 bases and 2 bases respectively, with 11 bases between them. This clonotype has more than one count but fewer than ten. Its antigen remains unidentified. The V call is TRBV12-3 or TRBV12-4, the J call TRBJ2-6; D remains unclear. This sequence was found in a man between 50 and 75 years old who received an inactivated influenza vaccine. The source material was PBMCs from blood, sampled 21 months after vaccination. In nucleotides, the CDR3 is TGTGCCAGCAGACCAGGCTACCCTGGGGCCAACGTCCTGACTTTC. It translates to CASRPGYPGANVLTF.